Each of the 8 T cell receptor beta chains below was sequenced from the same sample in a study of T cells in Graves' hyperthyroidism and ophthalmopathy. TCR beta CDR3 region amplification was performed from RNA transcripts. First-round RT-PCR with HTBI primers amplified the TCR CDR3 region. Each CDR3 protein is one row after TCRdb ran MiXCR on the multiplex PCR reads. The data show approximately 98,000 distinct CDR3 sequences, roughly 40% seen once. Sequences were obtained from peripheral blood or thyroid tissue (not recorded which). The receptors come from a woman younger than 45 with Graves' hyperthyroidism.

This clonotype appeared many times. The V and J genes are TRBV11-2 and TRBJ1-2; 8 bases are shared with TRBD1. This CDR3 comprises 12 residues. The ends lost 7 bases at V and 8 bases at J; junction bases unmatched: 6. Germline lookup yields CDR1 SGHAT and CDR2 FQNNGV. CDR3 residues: CASTQDRDGYTF. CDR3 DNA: TGTGCCAGCACCCAGGACAGGGACGGCTACACCTTC.

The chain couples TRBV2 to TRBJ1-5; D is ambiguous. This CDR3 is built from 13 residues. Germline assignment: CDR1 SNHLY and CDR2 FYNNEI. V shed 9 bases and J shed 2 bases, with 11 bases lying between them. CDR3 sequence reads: CASLEAGNQPQHF. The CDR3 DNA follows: TGTGCCAGTCTCGAGGCAGGCAATCAGCCCCAGCATTTT.

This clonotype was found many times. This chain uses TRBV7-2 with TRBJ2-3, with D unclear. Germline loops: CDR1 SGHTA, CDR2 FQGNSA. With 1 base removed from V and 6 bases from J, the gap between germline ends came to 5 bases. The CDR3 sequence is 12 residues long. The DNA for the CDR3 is TGTGCCAGCAGCTTAGTTCCGGATACGCAGTATTTT. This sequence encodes CASSLVPDTQYF. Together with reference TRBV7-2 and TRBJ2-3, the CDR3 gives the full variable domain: GAGVSQSPSNKVTEKGKDVELRCDPISGHTALYWYRQSLGQGLEFLIYFQGNSAPDKSGLPSDRFSAERTGGSVSTLTIQRTQQEDSAVYLCASSLVPDTQYFGPGTRLTVL.

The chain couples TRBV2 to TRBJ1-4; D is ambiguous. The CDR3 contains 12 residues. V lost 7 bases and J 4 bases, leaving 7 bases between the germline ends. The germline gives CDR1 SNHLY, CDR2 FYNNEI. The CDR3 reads CASIGSNEKLFF. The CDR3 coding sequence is TGTGCCAGCATAGGCAGTAATGAAAAACTGTTTTTT.

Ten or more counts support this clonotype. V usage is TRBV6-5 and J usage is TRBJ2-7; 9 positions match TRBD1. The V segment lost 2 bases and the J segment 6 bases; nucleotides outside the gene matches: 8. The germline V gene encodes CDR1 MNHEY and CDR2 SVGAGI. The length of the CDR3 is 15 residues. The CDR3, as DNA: TGTGCCAGCAGTTACCCCGGGACAGGGATGAGCGAGCAGTACTTC. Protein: CASSYPGTGMSEQYF.

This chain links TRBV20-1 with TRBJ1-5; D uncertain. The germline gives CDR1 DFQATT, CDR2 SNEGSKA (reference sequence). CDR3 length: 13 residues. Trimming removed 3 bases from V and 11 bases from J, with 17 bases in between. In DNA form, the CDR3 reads TGCAGTGCTAGTCTAGCGGGAGCGGAGACCCAGCATTTT. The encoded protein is CSASLAGAETQHF.

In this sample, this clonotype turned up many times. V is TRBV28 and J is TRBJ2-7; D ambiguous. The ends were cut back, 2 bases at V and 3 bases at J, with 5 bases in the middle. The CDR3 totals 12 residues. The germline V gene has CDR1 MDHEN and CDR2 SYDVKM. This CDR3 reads CASSLSYYEQYF. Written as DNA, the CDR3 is TGTGCCAGCAGTTTAAGCTACTACGAGCAGTACTTC.

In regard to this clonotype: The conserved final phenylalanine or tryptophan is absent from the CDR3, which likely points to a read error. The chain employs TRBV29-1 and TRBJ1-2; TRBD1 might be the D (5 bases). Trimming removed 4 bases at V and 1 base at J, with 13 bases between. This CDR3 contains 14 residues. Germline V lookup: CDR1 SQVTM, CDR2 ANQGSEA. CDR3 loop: CSVARGRDNYGYTY. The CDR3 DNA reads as TGCAGCGTTGCGCGGGGCAGGGATAACTATGGCTACACCTAC.